What follows are 5 T cell receptor beta chains derived from one specimen sequenced in a study of T cell responses to AZD1222 COVID-19 vaccine. Produced via immunoSEQ multiplex PCR; TCRdb's table is partial and in-frame only. The data show approximately 110,000 clones, over 75% seen once. Sequencing used peripheral blood, obtained on day 0 of MenACWY control vaccination. The receptor set was obtained from an adult in good health.

The chain uses TRBV7-9 and TRBJ2-3, with D uncertain. The V gene lost 1 base and the J gene lost 2 bases, with 7 bases spanning the gap. This CDR3 contains 14 residues. In germline, CDR1 is SEHNR, CDR2 FQNEAQ (reference sequence). CDR3 protein: CASSLDLITDTQYF. The CDR3 nucleotides are TGTGCCAGCAGCTTAGATTTGATCACAGATACGCAGTATTTT.

This chain connects TRBV19 to TRBJ1-4; D might be TRBD1 (6 bases). This CDR3 contains 14 residues. Germline V gene data show CDR1 as LNHDA and CDR2 as SQIVND (reference sequence). Deletions cut 3 bases from V and 7 bases from J, with 12 bases between. The CDR3 nucleotides are TGTGCCAGTAGTATCATTAACAGGGTTGAAAAACTGTTTTTT. Amino acids: CASSIINRVEKLFF.

The chain carries TRBV28 and TRBJ1-5, with D uncertain. V lost 5 bases to trimming and J lost 9 bases, with 11 bases between them. The CDR3 contains 12 residues. Germline CDR1 reads MDHEN; CDR2 reads SYDVKM. The CDR3 nucleotides read TGTGCCAGCAGTCCCCGGGTTCCGCCCCAGCATTTT. This encodes CASSPRVPPQHF.

This rearrangement joins TRBV12-1 to TRBJ1-4. TRBV12-1 is reported as a pseudogene. The CDR3 is 21 amino acids. CDR3 loop: CASSSTFRAPTVRRTGEKLFF. DNA for the CDR3: TGTGCCAGCAGCTCCACATTCCGGGCCCCCACGGTTAGAAGGACCGGCGAAAAACTGTTTTTT.

The CDR3 region is CASSVASSYNSPLHF. CDR3 DNA: TGTGCCAGCAGCGTGGCCAGCTCCTATAATTCACCCCTCCACTTT. The chain has TRBV9 and TRBJ1-6, with D unclear. CDR3 length equals 15 residues. V lost 2 bases, J lost 0 bases, and 6 bases lay in between. The germline gives CDR1 SGDLS, CDR2 YYNGEE.